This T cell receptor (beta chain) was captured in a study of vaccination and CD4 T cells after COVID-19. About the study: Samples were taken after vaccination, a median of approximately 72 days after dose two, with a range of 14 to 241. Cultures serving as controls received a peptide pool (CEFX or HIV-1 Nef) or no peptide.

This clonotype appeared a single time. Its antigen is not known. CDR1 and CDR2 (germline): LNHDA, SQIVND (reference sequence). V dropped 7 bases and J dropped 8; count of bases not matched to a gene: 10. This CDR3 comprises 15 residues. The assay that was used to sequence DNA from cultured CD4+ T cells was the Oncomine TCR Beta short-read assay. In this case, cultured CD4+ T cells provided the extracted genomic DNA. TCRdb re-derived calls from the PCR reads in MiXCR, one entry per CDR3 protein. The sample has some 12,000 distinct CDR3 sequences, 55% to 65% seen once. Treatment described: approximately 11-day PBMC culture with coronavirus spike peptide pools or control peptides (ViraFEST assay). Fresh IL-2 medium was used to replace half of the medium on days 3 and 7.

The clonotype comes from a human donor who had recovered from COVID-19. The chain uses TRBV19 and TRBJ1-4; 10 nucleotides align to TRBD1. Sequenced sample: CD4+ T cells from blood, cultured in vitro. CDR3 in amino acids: CASKARGQGFEKLFF. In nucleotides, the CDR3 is TGTGCCAGTAAGGCCCGGGGACAGGGGTTCGAAAAACTGTTTTTT.